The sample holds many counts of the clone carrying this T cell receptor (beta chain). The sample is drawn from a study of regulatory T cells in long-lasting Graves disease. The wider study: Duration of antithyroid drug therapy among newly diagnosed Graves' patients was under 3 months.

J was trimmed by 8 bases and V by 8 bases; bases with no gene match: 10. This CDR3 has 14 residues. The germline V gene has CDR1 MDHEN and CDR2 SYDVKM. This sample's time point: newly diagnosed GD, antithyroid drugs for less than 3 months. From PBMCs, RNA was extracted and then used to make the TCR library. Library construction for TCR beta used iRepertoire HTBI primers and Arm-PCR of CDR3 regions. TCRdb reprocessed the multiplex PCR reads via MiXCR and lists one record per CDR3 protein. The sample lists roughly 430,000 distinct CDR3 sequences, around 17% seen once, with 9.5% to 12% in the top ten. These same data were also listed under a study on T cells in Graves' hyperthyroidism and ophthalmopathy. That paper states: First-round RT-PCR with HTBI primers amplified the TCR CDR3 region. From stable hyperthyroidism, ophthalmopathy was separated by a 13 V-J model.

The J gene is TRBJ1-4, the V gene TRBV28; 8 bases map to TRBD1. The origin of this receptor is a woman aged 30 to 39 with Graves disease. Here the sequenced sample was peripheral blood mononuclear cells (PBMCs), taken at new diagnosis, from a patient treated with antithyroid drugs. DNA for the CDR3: TGTGCCAGCGCTACCATCGGGACAGGAGAAAAACTGTTTTTT. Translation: CASATIGTGEKLFF.